The next 31 T cell receptor beta chains were all read from a single sample in a study of cytomegalovirus exposure and HLA in healthy donors. Here immunoSEQ multiplex PCR was the method, and the copy in TCRdb shows in-frame clones only, minus some. The sample consists of 150,000 to 200,000 clones, approximately 86% of them appearing once. Sequences were obtained from PBMCs. These receptors all stem from a man between 18 and 29 years old in good health and CMV-seropositive.

This clone occurred once. The chain links TRBV19 to TRBJ2-7, with 8 bases lining up with TRBD2. Trimming cost V 1 base and J 2 bases; bases outside gene matches: 4. CDR1 is LNHDA, CDR2 SQIVND, per germline (reference sequence). This CDR3 contains 15 residues. The CDR3 DNA follows: TGTGCCAGTAGTATAGGACCGGGACTAGCCTACGAGCAGTACTTC. Translation: CASSIGPGLAYEQYF.

The chain couples TRBV30 to TRBJ1-2; D perhaps matches TRBD1 (6 bases). From germline, CDR1 is GTSNPN and CDR2 SVGIG (reference sequence). This CDR3 is built from 12 residues. Trimming shortened V by 4 bases and J by 4 bases, and 10 bases separated the two germline ends. The DNA of the CDR3 is TGTGCCTGGACCCCAGGGGCCTATGGCTACACCTTC. Protein product: CAWTPGAYGYTF.

The V call is TRBV11-2, the J call TRBJ2-1, with no clear D. This CDR3 is built from 13 residues. The V gene lost 1 base and the J gene lost 4 bases, with 5 bases spanning the gap. Germline V lookup: CDR1 SGHAT, CDR2 FQNNGV. The CDR3 bases are TGTGCCAGCAGCTTAGGGCCGTACAATGAGCAGTTCTTC. It is translated as CASSLGPYNEQFF.

The chain has TRBV6-5 and TRBJ2-1; weak D call: TRBD2 (6 bases). V was trimmed by 2 bases and J by 8 bases, leaving 16 bases between them. CDR1 is MNHEY, CDR2 SVGAGI, per germline. The CDR3 totals 15 residues. The CDR3 is CASSYGGASRDEQFF. CDR3 nucleotides: TGTGCCAGCAGTTACGGCGGGGCCTCCCGGGATGAGCAGTTCTTC.

This rearrangement joins TRBV5-1 to TRBJ2-1, with a weak D call TRBD2 (7 bases). Trimming took off 4 bases at V and 3 bases at J, with 14 bases between the two ends. Germline V gene data show CDR1 as SGHRS and CDR2 as YFSETQ. The CDR3 has 15 residues. The CDR3 coding sequence is TGCGCCAGCAGCCCCTTAGGGGGGGGCTACAATGAGCAGTTCTTC. It is translated as CASSPLGGGYNEQFF.

V and J are TRBV15 and TRBJ2-3, with TRBD2 matching 9 bases. The length of the CDR3 is 15 residues. Trimming at V came to 3 bases and at J to 4 bases, leaving 5 bases not matched to a gene. The germline V gene encodes CDR1 LNHNV and CDR2 YYDKDF (reference sequence). In DNA form, the CDR3 reads TGTGCCACCAGCAGTCGCGGGGGGGCCTCAGATACGCAGTATTTT. It specifies CATSSRGGASDTQYF.

This clone is a singleton in its sample. The chain employs TRBV5-4 and TRBJ2-3, with 11 bases identical to TRBD2. The CDR3 loop spans 15 amino acids. Germline V gene lookup returns CDR1 SGHNT and CDR2 YYREEE (reference sequence). J gave up 4 bases and V 3 bases, and 4 bases lay outside the gene matches. CDR3 sequence reads: CASSSLAGDPDTQYF. The CDR3 coding sequence is TGTGCCAGCAGCTCACTAGCGGGAGACCCAGATACGCAGTATTTT.

V and J are TRBV29-1 and TRBJ2-7, with 7 bases lining up with TRBD1. The trim removed 7 bases at V and 5 bases at J, leaving 5 bases unmatched. The germline V gene encodes CDR1 SQVTM and CDR2 ANQGSEA. This CDR3 is built from 11 residues. As DNA, the CDR3 is TGCAGCGCACAGGGGTCCCACGAGCAGTACTTC. Its protein product is CSAQGSHEQYF.

This rearrangement joins TRBV30 to TRBJ2-1; tentatively, D is TRBD2 (7 bases). The CDR3 sequence is 14 residues long. Deletions cut 4 bases from V and 4 bases from J, with 14 bases between. The germline gives CDR1 GTSNPN, CDR2 SVGIG (reference sequence). The CDR3 sequence: CAWNWGGTYNEQFF. As DNA, the CDR3 is TGTGCCTGGAATTGGGGGGGCACATACAATGAGCAGTTCTTC.

The chain carries TRBV27 and TRBJ1-1, with D unresolved. The CDR3 contains 13 residues. V lost 4 bases and J lost 0, with 6 bases in between. Germline V gene sequence: CDR1 MNHEY, CDR2 SMNVEV (reference sequence). In DNA form, the CDR3 reads TGTGCCAGCAGTTACGGAGTGAACACTGAAGCTTTCTTT. Translated: CASSYGVNTEAFF.

The chain is built from TRBV18 and TRBJ1-1; tentatively, D is TRBD1 (6 bases). This CDR3 spans 12 amino acids. V was trimmed by 3 bases and J by 11 bases, leaving 13 bases between them. Germline V CDR1 and CDR2: KGHSH, LQKENI. CDR3 DNA: TGTGCCAGCTCACCCGGACAGCTCCCCGCTTTCTTT. Translated: CASSPGQLPAFF.

A few counts support this clone. The V call is TRBV7-2, the J call TRBJ1-1, with D possibly matching TRBD1 (5 bases). The germline V and J ends were trimmed by 1 base and 0 bases, with 9 bases remaining between them. From germline, CDR1 is SGHTA and CDR2 FQGNSA. The CDR3 length is 15 residues. CDR3 sequence: CASSLDPGMNTEAFF. The CDR3 nucleotides are TGTGCCAGCAGCTTAGACCCAGGGATGAACACTGAAGCTTTCTTT. The entire variable domain, with the rest obtained from reference TRBV7-2 and TRBJ1-1, is as follows: GAGVSQSPSNKVTEKGKDVELRCDPISGHTALYWYRQSLGQGLEFLIYFQGNSAPDKSGLPSDRFSAERTGGSVSTLTIQRTQQEDSAVYLCASSLDPGMNTEAFFGQGTRLTVV.

V is TRBV5-8 and J is TRBJ1-4, with a weak D call TRBD1 (5 bases). Germline V gene lookup returns CDR1 SGHTS and CDR2 YDEGEE. The CDR3 totals 14 residues. Trimming cost V 3 bases and J 7 bases, with 13 bases left between them. The CDR3 region has the DNA TGTGCCAGCAGCTATGTCAGGGAAAGTGAAAAACTGTTTTTT. Translated, it gives CASSYVRESEKLFF.

The chain is built from TRBV5-4 and TRBJ1-6, with 7 nucleotides matching TRBD1. There are 19 residues in the CDR3. CDR1 SGHNT and CDR2 YYREEE come from the germline V gene (reference sequence). The J segment lost 7 bases and the V segment lost 0 bases, leaving 16 bases of the junction unmatched. CDR3 amino acids: CASSLVTLETGFGNSPLHF. CDR3 in DNA: TGTGCCAGCAGCTTGGTCACACTCGAGACAGGGTTTGGGAATTCACCCCTCCACTTT. The full variable domain, completed using reference TRBV5-4 and TRBJ1-6, is ETGVTQSPTHLIKTRGQQVTLRCSSQSGHNTVSWYQQALGQGPQFIFQYYREEENGRGNFPPRFSGLQFPNYSSELNVNALELDDSALYLCASSLVTLETGFGNSPLHFGNGTRLTVT.

The rearrangement joins TRBV15 to TRBJ2-7, with D hard to call. The CDR3 sequence is 14 residues long. Germline V gene data show CDR1 as LNHNV and CDR2 as YYDKDF (reference sequence). V dropped 0 bases and J dropped 4 bases, with 10 bases sitting between them. This CDR3 is CATSRDGQAYEQYF. The CDR3 nucleotides read TGTGCCACCAGCAGAGACGGTCAGGCTTACGAGCAGTACTTC.

The chain carries TRBV7-3 and TRBJ2-1, with TRBD2 identical over 8 bases. Per the germline V gene, CDR1 is SGHTA and CDR2 is FQGTGA. J lost 7 bases, V lost 3 bases, and 5 bases had no gene match. The CDR3 is 14 residues long. CDR3 sequence: CASSLVGGENEQFF. The CDR3 DNA is TGTGCCAGCAGCTTGGTCGGGGGGGAGAATGAGCAGTTCTTC.

V is TRBV9 and J is TRBJ1-1; no clear D gene. Trimming shortened V by 0 bases and J by 0 bases, and 9 bases separated the two germline ends. The germline V gene encodes CDR1 SGDLS and CDR2 YYNGEE. The CDR3 covers 15 residues. In DNA form, the CDR3 reads TGTGCCAGCAGCGTAGGTGGCAGATTGAACACTGAAGCTTTCTTT. Protein: CASSVGGRLNTEAFF.

The V call is TRBV30, the J call TRBJ1-6; no clear D. This CDR3 contains 14 residues. V shed 3 bases and J shed 3 bases, with 9 bases lying between them. Germline values: CDR1 GTSNPN, CDR2 SVGIG (reference sequence). Here the CDR3 reads CAWSWGGYNSPLHF. The CDR3 DNA is TGTGCCTGGAGCTGGGGAGGCTATAATTCACCCCTCCACTTT.

This chain joins TRBV5-4 and TRBJ2-5; 8 nucleotides align to TRBD2. From germline, CDR1 is SGHNT and CDR2 YYREEE (reference sequence). After removal of 3 bases from V and 3 bases from J, the junction contained 1 base not matched to a gene. This CDR3 is 13 amino acids long. The CDR3 nucleotides read TGTGCCAGCAGCTCGGGACTAGAAGAGACCCAGTACTTC. Translated, it gives CASSSGLEETQYF.

This clone was found once. The chain joins TRBV12-5 to TRBJ1-5, with 7 nucleotides matching TRBD1. CDR1 is LGHNT and CDR2 is FRNRAP in the germline V gene. V shed 5 bases, J shed 4 bases, and the junction held 8 bases outside the gene matches. This CDR3 is built from 15 residues. As DNA, the CDR3 is TGTGCTAGTGGTAACACAGGGGCCTTGAATCAGCCCCAGCATTTT. Encoded protein: CASGNTGALNQPQHF.

The chain couples TRBV4-3 to TRBJ2-2; D ambiguous. This CDR3 region has 14 residues. Germline lookup yields CDR1 LGHNA and CDR2 YSLEER. Deletions cut 5 bases from V and 1 base from J, with 8 bases between. The CDR3 DNA sequence: TGCGCCAGCAGCACTGGTCAGAACACCGGGGAGCTGTTTTTT. It codes for CASSTGQNTGELFF.

The chain employs TRBV6-5 and TRBJ2-2, with D perhaps TRBD2 (6 bases). The V end was cut by 4 bases, the J end by 4 bases, with 10 bases between. Germline loops: CDR1 MNHEY, CDR2 SVGAGI. The CDR3 has 14 residues. CDR3 sequence: CASSSGRITGELFF. The DNA for the CDR3 is TGTGCCAGCAGTTCGGGGAGGATCACCGGGGAGCTGTTTTTT.

V and J are TRBV2 and TRBJ1-6; TRBD1 agrees at 7 bases. The CDR3 has 14 residues. Trimming removed 3 bases from V and 4 bases from J; junction bases left unmatched: 0. Germline lookup yields CDR1 SNHLY and CDR2 FYNNEI. Here the CDR3 reads CASSDRGYNSPLHF. Here the CDR3 DNA reads TGTGCCAGCAGTGACAGGGGGTATAATTCACCCCTCCACTTT.

This rearrangement joins TRBV9 to TRBJ2-7; 7 bases fit TRBD1. Germline lookup yields CDR1 SGDLS and CDR2 YYNGEE. The CDR3 loop spans 14 amino acids. V shed 4 bases and J 2 bases; nucleotides not matched to a gene: 6. The CDR3 DNA reads as TGTGCCAGCAGCTCGGCAGGGGGAACCTACGAGCAGTACTTC. Amino acids: CASSSAGGTYEQYF.

The J gene is TRBJ1-1, the V gene TRBV4-3, with 11 bases lining up with TRBD1. Germline-derived CDR1 and CDR2 are LGHNA and YSLEER. The CDR3 runs 14 residues. The V segment lost 5 bases and the J segment 6 bases; nucleotides outside the gene matches: 5. CDR3: CASSRDRGYSEAFF. In DNA, the CDR3 is TGCGCCAGCAGCAGGGACAGGGGGTATTCTGAAGCTTTCTTT.

This chain uses TRBV6-5 with TRBJ1-1, with D tentatively TRBD1 (6 bases). CDR1 MNHEY and CDR2 SVGAGI come from the germline V gene. The CDR3 has 14 amino acids. V shed 5 bases and J shed 1 base, with 11 bases lying between them. In DNA, the CDR3 is TGTGCCAGCAGTAGTGGGACACGGAACACTGAAGCTTTCTTT. It codes for CASSSGTRNTEAFF.

V usage is TRBV7-2 and J usage is TRBJ1-2; 7 nucleotides align to TRBD1. V lost 4 bases and J lost 1; bases outside the gene matches: 3. The CDR3 is made up of 14 amino acids. The germline CDR1 and CDR2 sequences are SGHTA and FQGNSA. The CDR3 DNA is TGTGCCAGCAGCTGGGGACAGCTTAACTATGGCTACACCTTC. It is translated as CASSWGQLNYGYTF.

This chain connects TRBV7-9 to TRBJ1-2; 8 nucleotides align to TRBD1. Trimming at V came to 7 bases and at J to 4 bases, leaving 14 bases not matched to a gene. CDR1 is SEHNR, CDR2 FQNEAQ, per germline (reference sequence). The CDR3 is 16 residues long. DNA for the CDR3: TGTGCCAGCATAGGACAGGGTGCCGCCTCCCTCTATGGCTACACCTTC. Its translation: CASIGQGAASLYGYTF.

The chain couples TRBV19 to TRBJ2-5; 10 bases agree with TRBD1. This CDR3 spans 12 amino acids. The germline gives CDR1 LNHDA, CDR2 SQIVND (reference sequence). Losses at the gene ends were 8 bases for V and 9 bases for J; bases not matched to a gene: 6. The CDR3 loop reads CASSGTGVSQYF. The CDR3 coding sequence is TGTGCCAGTTCCGGGACAGGGGTGTCCCAGTACTTC.

The chain carries TRBV28 and TRBJ2-6; possibly TRBD2 for D (6 bases). Trimming removed 6 bases at V and 3 bases at J, with 12 bases between. Germline V gives CDR1 MDHEN, CDR2 SYDVKM. CDR3 length: 15 amino acids. DNA of the CDR3: TGTGCCAGCAGCCCGTGGGGGGTTGGGGCCAACGTCCTGACTTTC. Its protein product is CASSPWGVGANVLTF.

This chain connects TRBV29-1 to TRBJ1-1; 7 bases map to TRBD1. Germline trimming cut 8 bases from V and 5 bases from J; bases unmatched to any gene: 11. The germline CDR1 and CDR2 sequences are SQVTM and ANQGSEA. CDR3 size: 13 residues. The CDR3 sequence is CSLTTGKRTEAFF. In nucleotides, the CDR3 is TGCAGCCTAACGACAGGGAAGCGAACTGAAGCTTTCTTT.